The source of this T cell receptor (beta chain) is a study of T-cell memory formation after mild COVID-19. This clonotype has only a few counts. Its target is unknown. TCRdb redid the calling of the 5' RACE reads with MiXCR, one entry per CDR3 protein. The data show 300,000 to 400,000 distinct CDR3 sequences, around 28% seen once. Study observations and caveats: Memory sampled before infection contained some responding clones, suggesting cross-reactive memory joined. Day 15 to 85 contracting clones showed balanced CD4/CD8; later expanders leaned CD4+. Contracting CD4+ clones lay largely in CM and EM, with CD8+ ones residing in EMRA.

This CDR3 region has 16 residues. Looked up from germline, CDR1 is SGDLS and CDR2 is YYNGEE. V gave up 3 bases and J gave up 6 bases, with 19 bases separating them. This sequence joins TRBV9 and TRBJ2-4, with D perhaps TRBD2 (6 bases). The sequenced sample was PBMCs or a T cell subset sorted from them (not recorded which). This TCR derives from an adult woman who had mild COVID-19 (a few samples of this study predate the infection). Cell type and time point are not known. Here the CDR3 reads CASSGGDSGPGNIQYF. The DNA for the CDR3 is TGTGCCAGCAGCGGGGGGGATAGCGGCCCAGGAAACATTCAGTACTTC.